A single sample is the source of the 29 T cell receptor beta chains below, sequenced in a study of blood T cell repertoires in COVID-19. The assay was immunoSEQ multiplex PCR, and TCRdb's table has in-frame clones only and misses some. Of around 140,000 clones detected, about 76% appear once; the ten largest clones hold around 8.5%. Sequenced input: peripheral blood. All receptors come from a human donor in a cohort sampled during active COVID-19.

This chain connects TRBV6-6 to TRBJ2-6; the D gene is possibly TRBD1 (5 bases). The CDR3 extends over 14 amino acids. Trimming removed 7 bases from V and 1 base from J, with 8 bases in between. Germline V gene sequence: CDR1 MNHNY, CDR2 SVGAGI (reference sequence). CDR3 region: CASTRGSGANVLTF. CDR3 DNA sequence: TGTGCCAGCACTAGGGGTTCTGGGGCCAACGTCCTGACTTTC.

The genes are TRBV4-1 and TRBJ1-5; D is ambiguous. CDR1 is MGHRA and CDR2 is YSYEKL in the germline V gene. The CDR3 sequence is 17 residues long. V lost 0 bases, J lost 0 bases, and 12 bases lay in between. CDR3 region: CASSQDLAGYSNQPQHF. DNA for the CDR3: TGCGCCAGCAGCCAAGACCTGGCGGGATATAGCAATCAGCCCCAGCATTTT.

This sequence joins TRBV7-9 and TRBJ2-4; D gene uncertain. This CDR3 comprises 14 residues. The V end was cut by 2 bases, the J end by 0 bases, with 5 bases between. Per the germline V gene, CDR1 is SEHNR and CDR2 is FQNEAQ (reference sequence). In nucleotides, the CDR3 is TGTGCCAGCAGCTTAAAACTAGCCAAAAACATTCAGTACTTC. Its translation: CASSLKLAKNIQYF.

The chain has TRBV18 and TRBJ1-4; D is ambiguous. V lost 4 bases and J lost 7, with 16 bases in between. The CDR3 contains 15 residues. Germline CDR1 is KGHSH and CDR2 is LQKENI. The DNA for the CDR3 is TGTGCCAGCTCACGAGGTGGCAGCCTTGCTGAAAAACTGTTTTTT. As protein: CASSRGGSLAEKLFF.

The chain recombines TRBV4-3 with TRBJ2-2, with D hard to call. This CDR3 is 16 amino acids long. Germline CDR1 reads LGHNA; CDR2 reads YSLEER. Trimming pared 2 bases from V and 2 bases from J, leaving 12 bases between. Written as DNA, the CDR3 is TGCGCCAGCAGCCAAAACAAAAACATTAACACCGGGGAGCTGTTTTTT. It encodes CASSQNKNINTGELFF.

This chain uses TRBV7-8 with TRBJ2-7; D remains ambiguous. The V and J ends lost 2 bases and 0 bases respectively, with 11 bases between them. The CDR3 covers 15 residues. CDR1 SGHVS and CDR2 FQNEAQ come from the germline V gene. CDR3 sequence reads: CASSLISQNSYEQYF. The CDR3 DNA sequence: TGTGCCAGCAGCTTAATCTCACAGAACTCCTACGAGCAGTACTTC. Variable domain in full (rest from reference TRBV7-8 and TRBJ2-7): GAGVSQSPRYKVAKRGQDVALRCDPISGHVSLFWYQQALGQGPEFLTYFQNEAQLDKSGLPSDRFFAERPEGSVSTLKIQRTQQEDSAVYLCASSLISQNSYEQYFGPGTRLTVT.

This CDR3 reads CASSPPGTSTGSGANVLTF. In DNA, the CDR3 is TGTGCCAGCTCACCACCGGGGACGAGTACAGGGTCTGGGGCCAACGTCCTGACTTTC. The V gene is TRBV18, the J gene TRBJ2-6; D is possibly TRBD1 (6 bases). There are 19 residues in the CDR3. CDR1 and CDR2 from the germline V gene are KGHSH and LQKENI. V gave up 0 bases and J gave up 1 base, with 16 bases separating them. The full variable domain, completed using reference TRBV18 and TRBJ2-6, is NAGVMQNPRHLVRRRGQEARLRCSPMKGHSHVYWYRQLPEEGLKFMVYLQKENIIDESGMPKERFSAEFPKEGPSILRIQQVVRGDSAAYFCASSPPGTSTGSGANVLTFGAGSRLTVL.

By sample fraction, this clone is large. One junction end does not reproduce the germline sequence, and a read error may be involved. The chain couples TRBV28 to TRBJ2-7, with D perhaps TRBD1 (5 bases). CDR1 is MDHEN and CDR2 is SYDVKM in the germline V gene. The CDR3 has 11 residues. CDR3 residues: CASSLSGEQYF. The CDR3 DNA sequence: TGTGCCAGCAGCTTATCAGGGGAGCAGTACTTC.

The chain combines TRBV9 with TRBJ2-5, with D perhaps matching TRBD1 (6 bases). V gave up 1 base and J gave up 5 bases, with 24 bases separating them. Germline V lookup: CDR1 SGDLS, CDR2 YYNGEE. CDR3 length: 18 amino acids. CDR3 region: CASSVPSSRTVWRETQYF. The DNA of the CDR3 is TGTGCCAGCAGCGTACCATCTTCCCGGACAGTCTGGCGGGAGACCCAGTACTTC.

The V gene is TRBV7-9, the J gene TRBJ1-5; 10 bases line up with TRBD1. This CDR3 is 16 amino acids long. V lost 5 bases and J lost 4; bases outside the gene matches: 8. Per the germline V gene, CDR1 is SEHNR and CDR2 is FQNEAQ (reference sequence). This CDR3 reads CASSPGTGDYNQPQHF. The CDR3 DNA reads as TGTGCCAGCAGCCCCGGGACAGGGGATTATAATCAGCCCCAGCATTTT.

The rearrangement joins TRBV13 to TRBJ2-4, with 10 bases fitting TRBD2. The CDR3 contains 16 residues. The V gene end was trimmed by 5 bases and the J gene end by 1 base; junction bases not matched to a gene: 5. Per germline, CDR1 PRHDT and CDR2 FYEKMQ (reference sequence). CDR3 protein: CASSQPGLAAKNIQYF. The DNA of the CDR3 is TGTGCCAGCAGCCAACCGGGACTAGCGGCCAAAAACATTCAGTACTTC. The variable domain in full, with the rest retrieved from reference TRBV13 and TRBJ2-4, is AAGVIQSPRHLIKEKRETATLKCYPIPRHDTVYWYQQGPGQDPQFLISFYEKMQSDKGSIPDRFSAQQFSDYHSELNMSSLELGDSALYFCASSQPGLAAKNIQYFGAGTRLSVL.

V and J are TRBV5-1 and TRBJ2-3, with 9 bases that match TRBD1. The trim removed 4 bases at V and 5 bases at J, leaving 5 bases unmatched. Per the germline V gene, CDR1 is SGHRS and CDR2 is YFSETQ. The CDR3 totals 14 residues. Here the CDR3 DNA reads TGCGCCAGCAGCATAACAGGGGGCCAAGATACGCAGTATTTT. It yields the protein CASSITGGQDTQYF.

As regards this clone: The junction shows a germline mismatch at one end, possibly a read error. The gene calls are TRBV3-1 (or the pseudogene TRBV3-2) and TRBJ1-3; D call uncertain. Per the germline V gene, CDR1 is LGHDT and CDR2 is YNNKEL (reference sequence). This CDR3 is built from 13 residues. CDR3 region: CASSQDFGDTIYF. The CDR3 region has the DNA TGTGCCAGCAGCCAAGATTTTGGAGACACCATATATTTT.

V usage is TRBV19 and J usage is TRBJ2-3, with TRBD2 as a possible D gene (5 bases). CDR1 LNHDA and CDR2 SQIVND come from the germline V gene (reference sequence). Trimming shortened V by 1 base and J by 6 bases, and 11 bases separated the two germline ends. The CDR3 loop spans 14 amino acids. The CDR3 loop reads CASSIGGWEDTQYF. The CDR3 nucleotides are TGTGCCAGTAGTATAGGCGGATGGGAGGATACGCAGTATTTT. Combining the CDR3 with reference TRBV19 and TRBJ2-3 gives the whole variable domain DGGITQSPKYLFRKEGQNVTLSCEQNLNHDAMYWYRQDPGQGLRLIYYSQIVNDFQKGDIAEGYSVSREKKESFPLTVTSAQKNPTAFYLCASSIGGWEDTQYFGPGTRLTVL.

The chain has TRBV14 and TRBJ1-2, with D unclear. Trimming took off 0 bases at V and 8 bases at J, with 13 bases between the two ends. In germline, CDR1 is SGHDN, CDR2 FVKESK. The CDR3 totals 14 residues. The CDR3 reads CASSQDILVGGYTF. The CDR3 DNA sequence: TGTGCCAGCAGCCAAGATATCCTAGTAGGAGGCTACACCTTC.

V usage is TRBV19 and J usage is TRBJ2-7; 7 bases are a match to TRBD1. Germline CDR1 LNHDA, CDR2 SQIVND (reference sequence). The trim removed 1 base at V and 6 bases at J, leaving 3 bases unmatched. The CDR3 extends over 13 amino acids. This CDR3 is CASSIGRDSEQYF. CDR3 DNA: TGTGCCAGTAGTATAGGTCGGGACAGCGAGCAGTACTTC.

This clone was observed a handful of times. The chain carries TRBV14 and TRBJ1-1, with D possibly being TRBD1 (6 bases). V was clipped by 5 bases and J by 1 base, with 8 bases between them. The CDR3 has 13 amino acids. Germline lookup yields CDR1 SGHDN and CDR2 FVKESK. CDR3 sequence reads: CASSIGGNTEAFF. The CDR3 nucleotides read TGTGCCAGCAGCATAGGGGGGAACACTGAAGCTTTCTTT. The full variable domain, its missing parts supplied by reference TRBV14 and TRBJ1-1, is EAGVTQFPSHSVIEKGQTVTLRCDPISGHDNLYWYRRVMGKEIKFLLHFVKESKQDESGMPNNRFLAERTGGTYSTLKVQPAELEDSGVYFCASSIGGNTEAFFGQGTRLTVV.

This clone was observed a handful of times. The CDR3 protein is CAISGGGGDYNEQFF. The CDR3 DNA follows: TGTGCCATCAGTGGGGGGGGAGGAGATTACAATGAGCAGTTCTTC. The chain employs TRBV10-3 and TRBJ2-1, with 7 bases that match TRBD2. Germline assignment: CDR1 ENHRY and CDR2 SYGVKD. The CDR3 consists of 15 residues. V shed 4 bases, J shed 4 bases, and the junction held 7 bases outside the gene matches.

This chain links TRBV5-1 with TRBJ2-5; 10 nucleotides agree with TRBD2. After removal of 0 bases from V and 3 bases from J, the junction contained 5 bases not matched to a gene. Germline CDR1 is SGHRS and CDR2 is YFSETQ. This CDR3 region has 16 residues. CDR3 nucleotide sequence: TGCGCCAGCAGCTTGGCCCCAGCGGGAGGGAAAGAGACCCAGTACTTC. Translating it yields CASSLAPAGGKETQYF.

The chain couples TRBV4-2 to TRBJ2-7; maybe TRBD2 (6 bases). The germline gives CDR1 LGHNA, CDR2 YNFKEQ. The ends were cut back, 0 bases at V and 1 base at J, with 13 bases in the middle. This CDR3 spans 16 amino acids. CDR3 amino acids: CASSQDDGGGSYEQYF. CDR3 bases: TGTGCCAGCAGCCAAGACGACGGTGGGGGGTCCTACGAGCAGTACTTC.

The chain links TRBV12-3 or TRBV12-4 to TRBJ2-3; possibly TRBD2 for D (5 bases). Deletions cut 3 bases from V and 7 bases from J, with 8 bases between. The CDR3 has 12 amino acids. CDR3 amino acids: CASSLVANTQYF. The CDR3, as DNA: TGTGCCAGCAGTTTGGTAGCGAATACGCAGTATTTT.

This clone was counted only a few times. Written as DNA, the CDR3 is TGTGCCAGCAGTTACCTCACTCGGGGATCCGAGCAGTACTTC. Protein: CASSYLTRGSEQYF. This rearrangement joins TRBV6-6 to TRBJ2-7, with D perhaps TRBD2 (5 bases). This CDR3 contains 14 residues. Between the trimmed V and J ends, which lost 2 bases and 6 bases, there was a span of 14 bases. CDR1 is MNHNY, CDR2 SVGAGI, per germline (reference sequence).

The V call is TRBV27, the J call TRBJ2-7; 9 nucleotides line up with TRBD1. Unmatched junction bases numbered 5, after V lost 1 base and J lost 1 base. The CDR3 loop spans 16 amino acids. Germline loops: CDR1 MNHEY, CDR2 SMNVEV (reference sequence). In DNA, the CDR3 is TGTGCCAGCAGTTTATTGGGGACAGGGAAGTCCTACGAGCAGTACTTC. It yields the protein CASSLLGTGKSYEQYF.

This sequence joins TRBV28 and TRBJ1-4; a possible D gene is TRBD1 (5 bases). CDR1 MDHEN and CDR2 SYDVKM come from the germline V gene. The CDR3 covers 15 residues. Between the trimmed V and J ends, which lost 8 bases and 5 bases, there was a span of 18 bases. Here the CDR3 DNA reads TGTGCCAGCTTTAGGGGAGGAGTCGGGAATGAAAAACTGTTTTTT. As protein: CASFRGGVGNEKLFF. Together with reference TRBV28 and TRBJ1-4, the CDR3 gives the full variable domain: DVKVTQSSRYLVKRTGEKVFLECVQDMDHENMFWYRQDPGLGLRLIYFSYDVKMKEKGDIPEGYSVSREKKERFSLILESASTNQTSMYLCASFRGGVGNEKLFFGSGTQLSVL.

This clone was counted a few times. The chain carries TRBV2 and TRBJ1-5, with D unclear. Germline CDR1 and CDR2: SNHLY and FYNNEI. The CDR3 has 14 amino acids. Trimming stripped 4 bases from V and 4 bases from J, with 11 bases between. CDR3 amino acids: CASSVKGGNQPQHF. In nucleotides, the CDR3 is TGTGCCAGCAGTGTCAAGGGAGGAAATCAGCCCCAGCATTTT.

This rearrangement joins TRBV11-2 to TRBJ2-7; tentatively, D is TRBD1 (6 bases). Germline-derived CDR1 and CDR2 are SGHAT and FQNNGV. CDR3 length: 14 amino acids. V was pared by 7 bases and J by 2 bases, with 15 bases between. The CDR3 region is CASNQQGTAYEQYF. CDR3 nucleotide sequence: TGTGCCAGCAACCAACAGGGTACTGCCTACGAGCAGTACTTC.

V gene TRBV5-1 combines with J gene TRBJ2-7; possible D gene TRBD1, 6 bases. The CDR3 has 14 amino acids. Germline V gene sequence: CDR1 SGHRS, CDR2 YFSETQ. Trimming removed 4 bases at V and 2 bases at J, with 13 bases between. For the CDR3, the DNA is TGCGCCAGCAGCCGAGACAGGATTACCTACGAGCAGTACTTC. Amino acids: CASSRDRITYEQYF.

The chain has TRBV5-6 and TRBJ2-7; 7 bases line up with TRBD2. CDR3 length: 15 residues. The V segment lost 3 bases and the J segment 0 bases; nucleotides outside the gene matches: 6. Per germline, CDR1 SGHDT and CDR2 YYEEEE. This CDR3 is CASSWWLADSYEQYF. In nucleotides, the CDR3 is TGTGCCAGCAGCTGGTGGCTAGCGGACTCCTACGAGCAGTACTTC.

The V gene is TRBV18, the J gene TRBJ2-3; possible D gene TRBD1, 5 bases. The CDR3 sequence is 15 residues long. The germline gives CDR1 KGHSH, CDR2 LQKENI. Trimming cost V 5 bases and J 1 base, with 13 bases left between them. This chain's CDR3 is CASSTQGFRTDTQYF. CDR3 in DNA: TGTGCCAGCTCAACCCAGGGATTTCGCACAGATACGCAGTATTTT.